Below, one T cell receptor (beta chain) is given with its context. Its antigen has not been determined. Qualities for individual bases were not recorded, and no much larger clone is one base off. TCR cDNA was made using 5'RACE template switching, a step that added a universal primer site and unique molecular identifiers. Priming of cDNA synthesis was performed from both the TCR alpha and TCR beta constant segments. Library amplification involved two PCR steps, and the second step added sample barcodes and sequencing adapters. Sequencing of the libraries was done on either Illumina HiSeq 2500 (2x100 bp) or NovaSeq (2x150 bp). For the original study's pipeline: MIGEC was used to demultiplex reads and collapse the reads into UMI consensus sequences, and MiXCR was used for V(D)J alignment. Clonotypes responding to the vaccine were identified with edgeR on replicate PBMC samples, with the criteria of FDR below 0.01 and a log2 fold change above 5 up to day 15. Bulk clonotypes were assigned CD4 or CD8 identity according to which sequenced CD4 or CD8 repertoire held them at higher abundance. TCRdb applied fastp at Q25 and MiXCR to the public reads, then kept only in-frame beta chains. Duplicate CDR3 protein sequences are folded into a single record with the most common DNA and genes. None of the V and J calls come from the authors' own analysis; TCRdb made them. This sample lists about 360,000 distinct CDR3 sequences; over 5% were detected once. The ten largest clones represent approximately 15% of the sample.

The treatment or condition label corresponds to: live attenuated yellow fever vaccine strain. At every blood-draw timepoint, two biological replicates of bulk PBMCs were collected. PBMCs were isolated from peripheral blood using a standard Ficoll-Paque protocol. TriZol was used to extract RNA from bulk PBMCs, from CD4 and CD8 fractions, and from dextramer-positive and dextramer-negative fractions. CDR1 and CDR2 were assigned from the germline V gene (reference sequence) as MNHEY and SMNVEV. From cysteine to phenylalanine, the CDR3 is 16 amino acids long. CDR3 DNA only is kept here, 48 bases in frame from base 1. For this chain, trimming is 4 bases at the V end and 15 bases at the J end, and the number of junction bases without a gene match is 14. This entry belongs to a study of T cells after yellow fever vaccination (dated by TCRdb to about 2019). Background on the whole study: Libraries from fractions with low cell numbers were prepared with the SMART-Seq v4 Ultra Low Input RNA kit. Bulk TCR alpha and beta repertoires were sequenced longitudinally to track T-cell clones before and after primary and booster YFV17D yellow fever vaccination. The cohort comprised two healthy male donors, one aged 18 to 30 and one aged 30 to 39 years. Blood was collected at multiple timepoints before and after primary and secondary immunization, and bulk PBMC replicates and cell subsets were isolated.

What the work shows at the level of the full study, not this receptor alone: The study included only two donors, which limits how far the findings can be generalized. Because abundant contaminating clonotypes from the bulk population could be contained in FACS-sorted repertoires, computational filtering was required. After the booster, most clones that had expanded after primary vaccination were detected again (around 97% of CD4 and around 88% of CD8), suggesting broad maintenance of memory. Compared with the primary T-cell response, the secondary T-cell response was weaker but faster, peaking on day 5 rather than day 15. A small share of clonotypes was detected in both CD4 and CD8 compartments, with the overlap likely arising from convergent recombination.

The clonotype comes from a man aged 30 to 39 who received the YFV17D yellow fever vaccine. The sample consisted of PBMCs, taken 5 days after the yellow fever booster vaccination. The sequence links TRBV27 to TRBJ2-1, with 14 central nucleotides matching TRBD2. The DNA is as follows: TGTGCCAGCAGTTCGGGACAGGGGGGACTAGCGGGAGCTTTGTTCTTC. Translated, this gives CASSSGQGGLAGALFF.